The 6 T cell receptor beta chains below all came from one sample that was sequenced in a study of T cell repertoires in cytomegalovirus infection. TCRdb recomputed calls from the reads with MiXCR, one row per CDR3 protein. The table lists 7,600 or so distinct CDR3 sequences, under 55% of them singletons. Antigens of these TCRs are unknown. Sequenced input: PBMCs, sequenced either directly or after in vitro stimulation (not recorded which). Receptor source: a human donor in good health (CMV status not recorded). Some clones in this sample may be carry-over from other donors' samples.

Only one count was recorded for this clonotype. This chain uses TRBV12-3 or TRBV12-4 with TRBJ2-1; 8 bases fit TRBD2. The V gene end was trimmed by 9 bases and the J gene end by 6 bases; junction bases not matched to a gene: 16. The CDR3 sequence is 16 residues long. The CDR3 protein is CASCLAPYGGANEQFF. CDR3 bases: TGTGCCAGTTGTTTAGCCCCTTACGGGGGGGCCAATGAGCAGTTCTTC.

Worth noting for this clonotype: Since the CDR3 does not end with the conserved phenylalanine or tryptophan, this likely comes from a read error. The limits of the CDR3 on the DNA are not certain, so only TCRdb's listed CDR3 is given. This chain uses TRBV20-1 with TRBJ2-3; the table calls TRBD1, which could not be checked here. The length of the CDR3 is 18 amino acids, counting both ends. From germline, CDR1 is DFQATT and CDR2 SNEGSKA (reference sequence). The CDR3 here is CTARRLPSTGSTQDTKYS.

This clonotype is medium-sized by share. The rearrangement joins TRBV27 to TRBJ2-7; D is uncertain. V dropped 0 bases and J dropped 5 bases, with 8 bases sitting between them. Germline V gene lookup returns CDR1 MNHEY and CDR2 SMNVEV (reference sequence). This CDR3 contains 13 residues. The CDR3 sequence: CASSLSNLNEQYF. The CDR3 nucleotides are TGTGCCAGCAGTTTATCGAATCTTAACGAGCAGTACTTC.

The chain couples TRBV9 to TRBJ1-6, with D hard to call. The CDR3 spans 14 residues. Germline CDR1 SGDLS, CDR2 YYNGEE. With 3 bases removed from V and 3 bases from J, the gap between germline ends came to 7 bases. CDR3 protein: CASSGMIYNSPLHF. DNA for the CDR3: TGTGCCAGCAGCGGGATGATCTATAATTCACCCCTCCACTTT.

In the case of this clonotype: Since the CDR3 does not end with the conserved phenylalanine or tryptophan, this likely comes from a read error. It is unclear where the CDR3 begins or ends on the DNA, so no DNA is shown, and the CDR3 is as TCRdb lists it. This rearrangement joins TRBV20-1 to TRBJ1-5; TRBD1, as called in the table, went unchecked against the DNA. CDR1 and CDR2 (germline): DFQATT, SNEGSKA (reference sequence). 16 amino acids form the CDR3, both terminal residues included. CDR3 region: CSAWDRGLYINQPLHL.

This clonotype occurred a few times. In DNA, the CDR3 is TGTGCCAGCAGCTTAGAGCTGAAAAACACCATATATTTT. As protein: CASSLELKNTIYF. The chain links TRBV7-8 to TRBJ1-3, with unresolved D. Germline V gene sequence: CDR1 SGHVS, CDR2 FQNEAQ. V was cut by 1 base and J by 6 bases, with 7 bases left in between. The CDR3 length is 13 residues. Full variable domain (outside the CDR3, taken from reference TRBV7-8 and TRBJ1-3): GAGVSQSPRYKVAKRGQDVALRCDPISGHVSLFWYQQALGQGPEFLTYFQNEAQLDKSGLPSDRFFAERPEGSVSTLKIQRTQQEDSAVYLCASSLELKNTIYFGEGSWLTVV.